The 2 T cell receptor beta chains given below trace back to one sample, sequenced in a study of blood T cells in healthy people across ages. A second about 6 to 12 cycle PCR used barcoded and J-beta primers. MiXCR, run by TCRdb on the 5' RACE reads, gives a single entry per CDR3 protein. The table lists fewer than 1,000,000 distinct CDR3 sequences, about 42% of them singletons. Sequencing was carried out using blood. The receptors here all came from a man between 60 and 75 years old in good health.

The rearrangement uses TRBV27 and TRBJ2-7; tentatively, D is TRBD2 (5 bases). CDR3 length equals 13 residues. Germline-derived CDR1 and CDR2 are MNHEY and SMNVEV (reference sequence). V dropped 5 bases and J dropped 5 bases, with 13 bases sitting between them. DNA of the CDR3: TGTGCCAGCAGTACCACCACCGGGGACGAGCAGTACTTC. As protein: CASSTTTGDEQYF.

This clonotype was observed once. The J gene is TRBJ1-1, the V gene TRBV6-6; 9 bases are a match to TRBD1. CDR3 length equals 17 residues. Germline CDR1 reads MNHNY; CDR2 reads SVGAGI (reference sequence). V was clipped by 5 bases and J by 0 bases; unmatched bases: 10. The CDR3 loop reads CASSRQGVQGLNTEAFF. The CDR3 nucleotides are TGTGCCAGCAGTCGACAGGGGGTACAGGGACTGAACACTGAAGCTTTCTTT.